The clone carrying this TCR beta chain was seen at least ten times. Antigen: not known. These data belong to a study of T cell repertoires in cytomegalovirus infection. Turning to the study itself: Public signatures in TCR beta pointed to CMV infection and matching HLA type. Study-level findings and limits: Summed public TCR beta family frequency identified CMV carriers bearing the relevant HLA. The ex vivo response was dominated by HLA-C-restricted CMV-specific TCR beta clonotypes.

TCRdb analysed the reads with MiXCR anew, one entry per CDR3 protein. The table has about 230,000 distinct CDR3 sequences, over 20% seen once. Sequenced sample: CD8+ T cells from PBMCs. This TCR was sampled from a human donor in good health (CMV status not recorded). Some clones in this sample may be carry-over from other donors' samples.

CDR3 DNA sequence: TGTGCCAGCAGTTTAACAGGGATAAATCAGCCCCAGCATTTT. Its translation is CASSLTGINQPQHF. This chain uses TRBV28 with TRBJ1-5; D is perhaps TRBD1 (6 bases). Germline lookup yields CDR1 MDHEN and CDR2 SYDVKM. The CDR3 runs to 14 residues. V was trimmed by 2 bases and J by 4 bases, leaving 9 bases between them. Supplemented by reference TRBV28 and TRBJ1-5, the full variable domain reads DVKVTQSSRYLVKRTGEKVFLECVQDMDHENMFWYRQDPGLGLRLIYFSYDVKMKEKGDIPEGYSVSREKKERFSLILESASTNQTSMYLCASSLTGINQPQHFGDGTRLSIL.